These 29 T cell receptor beta chains were all obtained from the same sample, sequenced in a study of blood T cells in healthy people across ages. A second PCR, run for roughly 6 to 11 cycles, used a sample-barcoded 5' primer plus a J-beta primer mix. TCRdb re-called the 5' RACE reads with MiXCR, one entry per CDR3 protein. The sample has roughly 800,000 distinct CDR3 sequences; 25% are singletons. This sample also appeared in a second study, on T cells of mothers and their children.

The sequencing sample was made of blood. All receptors derive from a boy between 10 and 17 years old in good health.

The chain uses TRBV13 and TRBJ1-5, with D perhaps matching TRBD1 (6 bases). Trimming took off 0 bases at V and 0 bases at J, with 12 bases between the two ends. The CDR3 contains 17 residues. The germline CDR1 and CDR2 sequences are PRHDT and FYEKMQ (reference sequence). DNA of the CDR3: TGTGCCAGCAGCTTAGGGCAGGGGCAAGATAGCAATCAGCCCCAGCATTTT. This sequence encodes CASSLGQGQDSNQPQHF.

The sample holds a few counts of this clonotype. The rearrangement joins TRBV2 to TRBJ2-3, with TRBD1 identical over 8 bases. The CDR3 sequence is 13 residues long. V was pared by 10 bases and J by 0 bases, with 3 bases of the junction left unmatched. Germline CDR1 and CDR2: SNHLY and FYNNEI. CDR3 in amino acids: CAIRDRSTDTQYF. As DNA, the CDR3 is TGTGCCATCCGGGACAGGAGCACAGATACGCAGTATTTT.

The rearrangement links TRBV7-2 to TRBJ1-1; D is possibly TRBD1 (6 bases). The CDR3 length is 15 residues. V shed 4 bases and J shed 5 bases, with 17 bases lying between them. Per the germline V gene, CDR1 is SGHTA and CDR2 is FQGNSA. In DNA form, the CDR3 reads TGTGCCAGCAGCTCCCGGGAGGGGGTAGGGACTGAAGCTTTCTTT. It yields the protein CASSSREGVGTEAFF.

A few counts support this clonotype. The genes are TRBV20-1 and TRBJ1-2; 7 nucleotides align to TRBD1. J gave up 0 bases and V 6 bases, and 7 bases lay outside the gene matches. This CDR3 region has 14 residues. Looked up from germline, CDR1 is DFQATT and CDR2 is SNEGSKA (reference sequence). The DNA for the CDR3 is TGCAGTGCCAGGGGGGGCAGCTCTAACTATGGCTACACCTTC. Amino acid sequence: CSARGGSSNYGYTF.

This rearrangement joins TRBV6-1 to TRBJ2-3, with D maybe TRBD1 (7 bases). This CDR3 is built from 15 residues. V gave up 0 bases and J gave up 4 bases, with 11 bases separating them. Germline CDR1 reads MNHNS; CDR2 reads SASEGT. CDR3 coding DNA: TGTGCCAGCAGTGAAGCGCAGGGGGGAGCAGATACGCAGTATTTT. This codes for CASSEAQGGADTQYF.

V and J are TRBV14 and TRBJ2-7; TRBD1 might be the D (5 bases). Looked up from germline, CDR1 is SGHDN and CDR2 is FVKESK. Deletions cut 4 bases from V and 0 bases from J, with 13 bases between. The CDR3 is 15 residues long. This CDR3 is CASSPPGRYSYEQYF. CDR3 nucleotide sequence: TGTGCCAGCAGCCCCCCAGGGCGGTACTCCTACGAGCAGTACTTC.

The chain joins TRBV23-1 to TRBJ2-5; 8 bases match TRBD1. TRBV23-1 carries the ORF label, with uncertain function. CDR3 length: 16 residues. Germline trimming cut 6 bases from V and 1 base from J; bases unmatched to any gene: 10. CDR3 protein: CASSRDRHPVQETQYF. For the CDR3, the DNA is TGCGCCAGCAGCCGGGACAGGCATCCAGTCCAAGAGACCCAGTACTTC.

This clonotype was detected only a few times. The CDR3 sequence is CASSSSSGGASTDTQYF. In DNA form, the CDR3 reads TGTGCCAGCAGCTCCTCTAGCGGGGGGGCTAGCACAGATACGCAGTATTTT. This chain connects TRBV11-2 to TRBJ2-3; TRBD2 agrees at 12 bases. J lost 0 bases, V lost 4 bases, and 5 bases had no gene match. This CDR3 is 17 amino acids long. Germline V gives CDR1 SGHAT, CDR2 FQNNGV.

This clonotype has only a few counts. The CDR3 region is CASSQEVSTEAFF. CDR3 nucleotides: TGTGCCAGCAGCCAAGAGGTCAGCACTGAAGCTTTCTTT. The J gene is TRBJ1-1, the V gene TRBV14; D remains ambiguous. The CDR3 contains 13 residues. Trimming stripped 0 bases from V and 4 bases from J, with 6 bases between. CDR1 and CDR2 (germline): SGHDN, FVKESK.

The chain has TRBV11-2 and TRBJ2-1, with 7 bases that match TRBD2. Germline assignment: CDR1 SGHAT and CDR2 FQNNGV. The V gene end was trimmed by 4 bases and the J gene end by 4 bases; junction bases not matched to a gene: 7. The CDR3 sequence is 15 residues long. CDR3 loop: CASSSKAGEYNEQFF. CDR3 sequence (DNA): TGTGCCAGCAGCTCCAAGGCGGGAGAGTACAATGAGCAGTTCTTC.

The rearrangement uses TRBV6-5 and TRBJ2-6, with a weak D call TRBD1 (6 bases). Per germline, CDR1 MNHEY and CDR2 SVGAGI. Trimming pared 5 bases from V and 1 base from J, leaving 9 bases between. The CDR3 runs to 15 residues. This CDR3 is CASSNRASGANVLTF. The CDR3 region has the DNA TGTGCCAGCAGTAACAGGGCGTCTGGGGCCAACGTCCTGACTTTC.

The sample holds a few counts of this clonotype. The chain combines TRBV3-1 with TRBJ2-2, with D tentatively TRBD2 (5 bases). Per germline, CDR1 LGHDT and CDR2 YNNKEL (reference sequence). The CDR3 consists of 14 residues. V was cut by 2 bases and J by 4 bases, with 8 bases left in between. For the CDR3, the DNA is TGTGCCAGCAGCCAACTACTAGGCACCGGGGAGCTGTTTTTT. Its protein product is CASSQLLGTGELFF.

This clonotype has just a few counts. This rearrangement joins TRBV5-6 to TRBJ2-1, with D perhaps TRBD2 (5 bases). CDR1 is SGHDT and CDR2 is YYEEEE in the germline V gene. With 0 bases removed from V and 9 bases from J, the gap between germline ends came to 10 bases. The CDR3 extends over 13 amino acids. The CDR3 bases are TGTGCCAGCAGCTTGGTGGAGGAGGCTGAGCAGTTCTTC. Amino acids: CASSLVEEAEQFF.

J is TRBJ1-1 and V is TRBV9, with no clear D. The V gene lost 2 bases and the J gene lost 1 base, with 9 bases spanning the gap. The CDR3 is 14 residues long. The germline V gene has CDR1 SGDLS and CDR2 YYNGEE. The CDR3 loop reads CASSVYPGNTEAFF. The CDR3 nucleotides read TGTGCCAGCAGCGTGTACCCGGGGAACACTGAAGCTTTCTTT. The full variable domain, completed using reference TRBV9 and TRBJ1-1, is DSGVTQTPKHLITATGQRVTLRCSPRSGDLSVYWYQQSLDQGLQFLIQYYNGEERAKGNILERFSAQQFPDLHSELNLSSLELGDSALYFCASSVYPGNTEAFFGQGTRLTVV.

This clonotype was picked up a small number of times. The chain joins TRBV19 to TRBJ2-5, with D tentatively TRBD1 or TRBD2 (5 bases each). With the DNA end fitting TRBJ2-7 better, the J assignment may be wrong. The CDR3 has 14 amino acids. Per the germline V gene, CDR1 is LNHDA and CDR2 is SQIVND (reference sequence). The CDR3 coding sequence is TGTGCCAGTAGTATACAGGGAGATCCCTACGAGCAGTACTTC. Translating gives CASSIQGDPYEQYF.

This clonotype was counted a few times. The chain combines TRBV10-3 with TRBJ1-2, with D unresolved. V lost 0 bases to trimming and J lost 6 bases, with 8 bases between them. The CDR3 is 13 residues long. In germline, CDR1 is ENHRY, CDR2 SYGVKD. CDR3 sequence (DNA): TGTGCCATCAGTGAGTCGGCTGAAGATGGCTACACCTTC. The encoded protein is CAISESAEDGYTF.

In its sample, this clonotype was seen a few times. The chain links TRBV12-5 to TRBJ2-5; TRBD2 might be the D (5 bases). The germline CDR1 and CDR2 sequences are LGHNT and FRNRAP. V was clipped by 0 bases and J by 3 bases, with 11 bases between them. The CDR3 is 15 residues long. The CDR3 sequence: CASGLVHGVEETQYF. The CDR3 coding sequence is TGTGCTAGTGGTTTGGTACACGGGGTGGAAGAGACCCAGTACTTC.

This sequence joins TRBV6-5 and TRBJ2-7; the D gene is possibly TRBD1 (5 bases). The germline CDR1 and CDR2 sequences are MNHEY and SVGAGI. The CDR3 is 14 residues long. Trimming removed 4 bases from V and 3 bases from J, with 13 bases in between. CDR3 sequence: CASSSAGIIYEQYF. CDR3 sequence (DNA): TGTGCCAGCAGTTCGGCAGGGATTATCTACGAGCAGTACTTC.

V and J are TRBV5-5 and TRBJ1-4; no definite D call. V was clipped by 1 base and J by 0 bases, with 7 bases between them. CDR1 is SGHKS and CDR2 is YYEKEE in the germline V gene (reference sequence). CDR3 length: 15 amino acids. CDR3 loop: CASSLRGSTNEKLFF. Written as DNA, the CDR3 is TGTGCCAGCAGCTTGCGGGGATCAACTAATGAAAAACTGTTTTTT.

The chain links TRBV28 to TRBJ2-5; D remains ambiguous. TRBJ2-7 matches the DNA end more closely, so the J call is doubtful. Germline lookup yields CDR1 MDHEN and CDR2 SYDVKM. This CDR3 contains 16 residues. The CDR3 region is CASRGSTGSAPGEQYF. CDR3 coding DNA: TGTGCCAGCAGGGGGTCAACCGGGTCGGCTCCGGGCGAGCAGTACTTC.

This clonotype has more than one count but fewer than ten. The chain links TRBV24-1 to TRBJ1-2; 7 nucleotides align to TRBD1. The CDR3 is 15 amino acids. Per the germline V gene, CDR1 is KGHDR and CDR2 is SFDVKD. With 3 bases clipped from V and 2 bases from J, the junction kept 5 bases outside the gene matches. The CDR3 DNA sequence: TGTGCCACCAGTGATCCCGGGACAGCCAACTATGGCTACACCTTC. Its protein is CATSDPGTANYGYTF.

Concerning this clonotype: One end of the junction is discordant with germline, which a read error may explain. This chain connects TRBV6-2 or TRBV6-3 to TRBJ2-4, with no clear D. The germline V gene has CDR1 MNHEY and CDR2 SVGEGT. This CDR3 spans 12 amino acids. CDR3 coding DNA: TGTGCCAGCAGTTTGACCATAAACACTCAGTACTTC. Protein: CASSLTINTQYF.

In this sample, this clonotype turned up a few times. The chain links TRBV7-8 to TRBJ1-1, with TRBD1 identical over 7 bases. V was pared by 5 bases and J by 6 bases, with 9 bases of the junction left unmatched. Germline V gene lookup returns CDR1 SGHVS and CDR2 FQNEAQ. This CDR3 comprises 14 residues. CDR3 nucleotides: TGTGCCAGCAGCCCGGCCCAGGGGGTAGCTGAAGCTTTCTTT. Its protein product is CASSPAQGVAEAFF.

As concerns this clonotype: Germline and junction disagree at one end, which may indicate a read error. V is TRBV29-1 and J is TRBJ1-1, with 7 positions matching TRBD1. There are 16 residues in the CDR3. Germline values: CDR1 SQVTM, CDR2 ANQGSEA. The CDR3 protein is CSVSGATGSMNTQAFF. CDR3 in DNA: TGCAGCGTCTCCGGGGCGACAGGGTCCATGAACACTCAAGCTTTCTTT.

This clonotype was seen a few times. This chain links TRBV7-2 with TRBJ2-5; 9 positions agree with TRBD2. Germline V CDR1 and CDR2: SGHTA, FQGNSA. CDR3 length equals 18 residues. Trimming removed 1 base from V and 3 bases from J; junction bases left unmatched: 12. The CDR3 DNA reads as TGTGCCAGCAGCTTAGTATACTTCCAGCGGGGGGACAAAGAGACCCAGTACTTC. Its protein is CASSLVYFQRGDKETQYF.

This clonotype has a handful of counts. V and J are TRBV25-1 and TRBJ1-5; D uncertain. This CDR3 contains 13 residues. Germline V gene data show CDR1 as MGHDK and CDR2 as SYGVNS. The V end was cut by 5 bases, the J end by 11 bases, with 16 bases between. The CDR3 loop reads CASSPSGSGTQHF. Here the CDR3 DNA reads TGTGCCAGCAGTCCCTCGGGCAGCGGAACCCAGCATTTT.

Many counts were recorded for this clonotype. This chain joins TRBV29-1 and TRBJ1-4, with 8 bases lining up with TRBD1. Germline assignment: CDR1 SQVTM and CDR2 ANQGSEA. V was clipped by 5 bases and J by 6 bases; unmatched bases: 5. The CDR3 sequence is 13 residues long. Here the CDR3 reads CSVQGASDEKLFF. CDR3 DNA: TGCAGCGTTCAGGGGGCGTCGGATGAAAAACTGTTTTTT.

This clonotype was picked up a small number of times. The chain is built from TRBV12-3 or TRBV12-4 and TRBJ1-5; D unclear. V was pared by 6 bases and J by 3 bases, with 12 bases between. The CDR3 runs 14 residues. The CDR3 reads CASSSGLNNQPQHF. CDR3 in DNA: TGTGCCAGCAGCTCTGGACTGAACAATCAGCCCCAGCATTTT.

Worth noting for this clonotype: At one end the junction does not follow the germline gene, possibly because of a read error. In DNA form, the CDR3 reads TGTGCCAGCAGCTTAGGACAGGATGACTATGACTACACCTTC. Its protein is CASSLGQDDYDYTF. The chain uses TRBV7-9 and TRBJ1-2, with a possible D match to TRBD1 (6 bases). CDR1 and CDR2 from the germline V gene are SEHNR and FQNEAQ (reference sequence). The CDR3 has 14 amino acids.